The TCR beta chain under discussion was sequenced for a study of blood T cell repertoires in COVID-19. On the study more broadly: T cells, B-cell-depleted T cells, or PBMCs supplied cDNA or gDNA.

The method was immunoSEQ multiplex PCR; TCRdb's version includes in-frame clones alone and lacks a portion of them. The table includes roughly 200,000 clones, approximately 86% detected once. Those enrolled in Seattle joined during active infection and were followed longitudinally afterward. A few counts support this clone. Sequencing used peripheral blood. This TCR derives from a woman aged 50 to 60 with COVID-19, enrolled during active disease.

The CDR3 bases are TGTGCCAGCAGCCAACAGGGAAACACCATATATTTT. It encodes CASSQQGNTIYF. This sequence joins TRBV7-2 and TRBJ1-3; D is undetermined. The CDR3 length is 12 residues. Germline CDR1 reads SGHTA; CDR2 reads FQGNSA. The V and J ends lost 5 bases and 4 bases respectively, with 6 bases between them. Combining the CDR3 with reference TRBV7-2 and TRBJ1-3 gives the whole variable domain GAGVSQSPSNKVTEKGKDVELRCDPISGHTALYWYRQSLGQGLEFLIYFQGNSAPDKSGLPSDRFSAERTGGSVSTLTIQRTQQEDSAVYLCASSQQGNTIYFGEGSWLTVV.